This TCR beta chain was documented in a study of blood T cells in healthy people across ages. Sample-barcoded 5' priming and a J-beta primer mix drove a second PCR of roughly 6 to 12 cycles. Each CDR3 protein gets one entry after TCRdb re-called the 5' RACE reads with MiXCR. The sample holds 600,000 to 800,000 distinct CDR3 sequences; about 51% are singletons and the top ten take 13%. Study-level findings and limits: Older age coincided with a roughly linear decline in TCR beta diversity per million T cells.

Samples each had at least 5.5 micrograms of total RNA extracted. As concerns this clonotype: Its antigen is undetermined.

Looked up from germline, CDR1 is MNHEY and CDR2 is SMNVEV (reference sequence). Trimming pared 6 bases from V and 3 bases from J, leaving 16 bases between. The CDR3 has 15 amino acids. The specimen sequenced was blood. The receptor comes from a woman older than 75 in good health. This chain connects TRBV27 to TRBJ2-3; D possibly corresponds to TRBD1 (5 bases). This chain's CDR3 is CASSTLGQETDTQYF. The CDR3 nucleotides read TGTGCCAGCAGCACCCTGGGGCAGGAGACAGATACGCAGTATTTT.